These 11 T cell receptor beta chains were all obtained from the same sample, sequenced in a study of blood T cell repertoires in COVID-19. Assay: immunoSEQ multiplex PCR; the TCRdb copy retains only in-frame clones and omits some. The table lists about 250,000 clones, 85% to 90% of them singletons. The sequenced material came from PBMCs or T cells enriched from blood (not recorded which). These receptor sequences come from a woman aged 18-35 years who had recovered from COVID-19.

This clone was counted a few times. The chain combines TRBV3-1 (or the pseudogene TRBV3-2) with TRBJ2-5; 11 bases align to TRBD2. The CDR3 consists of 15 residues. Trimming cost V 4 bases and J 9 bases; bases outside gene matches: 10. CDR1 is LGHDT, CDR2 YNNKEL, per germline (reference sequence). The CDR3 reads CASSPGTSGLGAQYF. The CDR3 nucleotides are TGTGCCAGCAGCCCTGGGACTAGCGGCCTGGGGGCCCAGTACTTC.

The chain uses TRBV28 and TRBJ1-1, with a tentative D call TRBD1 (5 bases). The V and J ends lost 5 bases and 6 bases respectively, with 22 bases between them. The CDR3 totals 16 residues. Germline V gene sequence: CDR1 MDHEN, CDR2 SYDVKM. The CDR3 DNA reads as TGTGCCAGCAGTCCACTCCGGGGGAAGGGCCCCTCTGAAGCTTTCTTT. Translated: CASSPLRGKGPSEAFF. The full variable domain, with the rest looked up from reference TRBV28 and TRBJ1-1, is DVKVTQSSRYLVKRTGEKVFLECVQDMDHENMFWYRQDPGLGLRLIYFSYDVKMKEKGDIPEGYSVSREKKERFSLILESASTNQTSMYLCASSPLRGKGPSEAFFGQGTRLTVV.

The chain recombines TRBV4-1 with TRBJ2-3; 11 positions match TRBD2. The CDR3 totals 16 residues. The germline gives CDR1 MGHRA, CDR2 YSYEKL. V was pared by 0 bases and J by 3 bases, with 2 bases of the junction left unmatched. For the CDR3, the DNA is TGCGCCAGCAGCCAAGATAGACTAGCGGGGACAGATACGCAGTATTTT. The encoded protein is CASSQDRLAGTDTQYF.

The chain is built from TRBV5-1 and TRBJ1-2; 10 nucleotides line up with TRBD1. CDR3 length equals 14 residues. CDR1 and CDR2 from the germline V gene are SGHRS and YFSETQ. The J segment lost 8 bases and the V segment lost 0 bases, leaving 4 bases of the junction unmatched. In DNA, the CDR3 is TGCGCCAGCAGCTTGGCCGGGACAGGGGACGGCTACACCTTC. It yields the protein CASSLAGTGDGYTF.

The CDR3 DNA is TGTGCCAGCGGTTTTCTCGGGAACACTGAAGCTTTCTTT. Its protein is CASGFLGNTEAFF. The chain has TRBV5-5 and TRBJ1-1; no definite D call. CDR3 length: 13 amino acids. Per germline, CDR1 SGHKS and CDR2 YYEKEE (reference sequence). Trimming stripped 7 bases from V and 1 base from J, with 11 bases between.

The gene calls are TRBV20-1 and TRBJ1-2, with D possibly TRBD1 on 5 matching bases. The length of the CDR3 is 11 residues. CDR1 and CDR2 from the germline V gene are DFQATT and SNEGSKA (reference sequence). V gave up 6 bases and J gave up 3 bases, with 8 bases separating them. The CDR3 nucleotides read TGCAGTGCCAGGGTAGACTATGGCTACACCTTC. It codes for CSARVDYGYTF.

CDR3 coding DNA: TGTGCCAGTAGTATAGGAGAAGTCGTCTCTGGAAACACCATATATTTT. Amino acids: CASSIGEVVSGNTIYF. V and J are TRBV19 and TRBJ1-3; D ambiguous. Germline lookup yields CDR1 LNHDA and CDR2 SQIVND (reference sequence). The CDR3 runs 16 residues. The V and J ends lost 1 base and 0 bases respectively, with 10 bases between them.

The rearrangement joins TRBV28 to TRBJ2-1; possibly TRBD2 for D (8 bases). This CDR3 contains 19 residues. V lost 5 bases to trimming and J lost 4 bases, with 27 bases between them. The germline V gene has CDR1 MDHEN and CDR2 SYDVKM. The CDR3 DNA follows: TGTGCCAGCAGTACCACCCTCCGGGAGGGGGCGCGGGGGTACAATGAGCAGTTCTTC. This gives the protein CASSTTLREGARGYNEQFF.

The DNA of the CDR3 is TGTGCCAGCAGCGTAGAGCCCGGTACGCAGTATTTT. This encodes CASSVEPGTQYF. This chain connects TRBV9 to TRBJ2-3; D not certain. The CDR3 runs to 12 residues. The V and J ends lost 0 bases and 8 bases respectively, with 7 bases between them. The germline V gene encodes CDR1 SGDLS and CDR2 YYNGEE. The entire variable domain, with the rest obtained from reference TRBV9 and TRBJ2-3, is as follows: DSGVTQTPKHLITATGQRVTLRCSPRSGDLSVYWYQQSLDQGLQFLIQYYNGEERAKGNILERFSAQQFPDLHSELNLSSLELGDSALYFCASSVEPGTQYFGPGTRLTVL.

This clone has a single count. The rearrangement links TRBV5-4 to TRBJ2-3; weak D call: TRBD2 (6 bases). The ends were cut back, 5 bases at V and 4 bases at J, with 14 bases in the middle. The CDR3 has 14 amino acids. Germline V lookup: CDR1 SGHNT, CDR2 YYREEE (reference sequence). DNA of the CDR3: TGTGCCAGCAGTTCGCCCGGGGGATCAGATACGCAGTATTTT. It translates to CASSSPGGSDTQYF.

The gene calls are TRBV12-5 and TRBJ1-5, with D perhaps matching TRBD1 (5 bases). The germline gives CDR1 LGHNT, CDR2 FRNRAP. CDR3 size: 16 residues. With 4 bases removed from V and 3 bases from J, the gap between germline ends came to 16 bases. CDR3 DNA: TGTGCTAGTGGTTGGGGGACTGGGGTCTCCAATCAGCCCCAGCATTTT. This codes for CASGWGTGVSNQPQHF.